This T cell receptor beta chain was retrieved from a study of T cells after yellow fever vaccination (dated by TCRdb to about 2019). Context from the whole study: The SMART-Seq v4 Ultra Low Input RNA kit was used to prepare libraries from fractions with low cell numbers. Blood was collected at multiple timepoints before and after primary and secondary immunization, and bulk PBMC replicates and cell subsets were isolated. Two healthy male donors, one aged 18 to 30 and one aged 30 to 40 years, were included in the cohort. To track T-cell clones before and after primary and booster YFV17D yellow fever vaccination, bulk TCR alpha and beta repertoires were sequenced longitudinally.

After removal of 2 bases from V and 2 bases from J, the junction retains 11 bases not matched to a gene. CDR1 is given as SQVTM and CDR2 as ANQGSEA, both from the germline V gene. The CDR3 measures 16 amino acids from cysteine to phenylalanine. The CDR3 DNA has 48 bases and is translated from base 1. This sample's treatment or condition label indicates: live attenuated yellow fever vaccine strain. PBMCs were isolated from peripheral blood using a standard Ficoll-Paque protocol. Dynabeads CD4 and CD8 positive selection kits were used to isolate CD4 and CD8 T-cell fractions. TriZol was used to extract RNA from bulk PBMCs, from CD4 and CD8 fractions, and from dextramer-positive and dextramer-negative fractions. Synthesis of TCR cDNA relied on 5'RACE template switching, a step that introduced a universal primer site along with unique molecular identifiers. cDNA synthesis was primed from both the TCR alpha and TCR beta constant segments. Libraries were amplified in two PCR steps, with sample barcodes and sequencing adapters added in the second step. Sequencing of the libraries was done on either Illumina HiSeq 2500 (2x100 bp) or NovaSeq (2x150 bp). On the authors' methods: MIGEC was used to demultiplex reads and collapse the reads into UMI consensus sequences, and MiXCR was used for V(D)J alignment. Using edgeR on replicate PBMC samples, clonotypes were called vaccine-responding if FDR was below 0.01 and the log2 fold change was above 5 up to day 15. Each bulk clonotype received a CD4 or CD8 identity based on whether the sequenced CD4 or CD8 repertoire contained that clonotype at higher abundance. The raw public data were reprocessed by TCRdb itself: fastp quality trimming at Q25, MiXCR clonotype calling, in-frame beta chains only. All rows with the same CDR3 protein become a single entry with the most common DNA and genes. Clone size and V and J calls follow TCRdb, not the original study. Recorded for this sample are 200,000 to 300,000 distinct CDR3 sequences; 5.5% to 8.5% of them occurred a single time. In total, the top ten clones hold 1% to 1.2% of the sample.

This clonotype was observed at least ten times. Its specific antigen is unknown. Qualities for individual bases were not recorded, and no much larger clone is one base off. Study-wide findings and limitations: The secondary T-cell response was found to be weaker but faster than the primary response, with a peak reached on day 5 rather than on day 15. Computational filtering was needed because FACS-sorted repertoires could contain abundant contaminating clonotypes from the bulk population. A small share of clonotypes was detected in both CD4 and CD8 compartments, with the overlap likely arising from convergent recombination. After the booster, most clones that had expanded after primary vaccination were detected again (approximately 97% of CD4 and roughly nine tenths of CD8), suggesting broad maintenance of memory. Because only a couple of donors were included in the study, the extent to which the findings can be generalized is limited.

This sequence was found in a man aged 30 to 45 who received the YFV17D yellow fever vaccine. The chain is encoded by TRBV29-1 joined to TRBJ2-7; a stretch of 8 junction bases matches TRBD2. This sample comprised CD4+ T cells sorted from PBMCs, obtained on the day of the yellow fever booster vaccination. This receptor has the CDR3 CSVESTVAGGTYEQYF. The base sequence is TGCAGCGTTGAAAGTACCGTGGCGGGAGGTACCTACGAGCAGTACTTC.